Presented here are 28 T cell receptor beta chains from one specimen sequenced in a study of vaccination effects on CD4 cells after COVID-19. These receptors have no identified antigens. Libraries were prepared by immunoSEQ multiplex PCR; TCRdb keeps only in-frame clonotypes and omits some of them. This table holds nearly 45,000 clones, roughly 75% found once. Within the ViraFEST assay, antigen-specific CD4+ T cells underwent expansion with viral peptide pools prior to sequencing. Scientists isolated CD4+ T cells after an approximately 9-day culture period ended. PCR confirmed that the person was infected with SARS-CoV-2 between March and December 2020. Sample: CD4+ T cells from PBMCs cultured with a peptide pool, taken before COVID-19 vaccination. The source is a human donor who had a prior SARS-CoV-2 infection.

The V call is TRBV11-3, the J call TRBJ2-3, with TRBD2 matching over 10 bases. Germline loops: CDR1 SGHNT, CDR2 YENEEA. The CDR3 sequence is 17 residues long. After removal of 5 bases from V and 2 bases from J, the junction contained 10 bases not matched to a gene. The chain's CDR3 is CASSPGTSADYTDTQYF. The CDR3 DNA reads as TGTGCCAGCAGCCCCGGGACTAGCGCCGACTACACAGATACGCAGTATTTT.

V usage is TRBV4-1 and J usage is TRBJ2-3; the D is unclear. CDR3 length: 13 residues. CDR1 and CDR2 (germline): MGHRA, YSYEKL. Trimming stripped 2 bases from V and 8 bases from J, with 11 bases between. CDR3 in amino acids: CASSQWTAGTQYF. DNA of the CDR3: TGCGCCAGCAGCCAATGGACCGCAGGTACGCAGTATTTT.

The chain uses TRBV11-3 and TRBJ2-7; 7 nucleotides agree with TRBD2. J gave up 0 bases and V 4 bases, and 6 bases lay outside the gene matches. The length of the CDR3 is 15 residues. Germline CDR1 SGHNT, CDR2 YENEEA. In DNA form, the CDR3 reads TGTGCCAGCAGCTCGGCTAGCGGAGCCTCCTACGAGCAGTACTTC. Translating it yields CASSSASGASYEQYF.

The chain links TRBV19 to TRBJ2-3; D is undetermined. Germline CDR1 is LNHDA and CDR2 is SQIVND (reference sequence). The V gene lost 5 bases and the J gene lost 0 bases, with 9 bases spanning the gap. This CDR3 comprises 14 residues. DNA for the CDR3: TGTGCCAGTAGTTGGCAGGTTAGCACAGATACGCAGTATTTT. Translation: CASSWQVSTDTQYF.

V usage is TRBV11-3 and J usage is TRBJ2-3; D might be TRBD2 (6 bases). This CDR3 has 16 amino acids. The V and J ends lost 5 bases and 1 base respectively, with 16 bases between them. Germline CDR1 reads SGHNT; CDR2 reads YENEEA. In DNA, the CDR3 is TGTGCCAGCAGCGCGGGACCTCAGCGCGGCACAGATACGCAGTATTTT. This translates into CASSAGPQRGTDTQYF.

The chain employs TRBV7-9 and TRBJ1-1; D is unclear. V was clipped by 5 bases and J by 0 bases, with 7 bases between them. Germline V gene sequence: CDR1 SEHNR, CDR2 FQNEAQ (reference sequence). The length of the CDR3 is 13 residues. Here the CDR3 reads CASSRVVNTEAFF. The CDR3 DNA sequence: TGTGCCAGCAGCCGCGTCGTGAACACTGAAGCTTTCTTT.

CDR3 nucleotides: TGTGCCAGCAGCTTATACCCACTAATGGGAGGGGGCACTGAAGCTTTCTTT. This translates into CASSLYPLMGGGTEAFF. The V call is TRBV7-2, the J call TRBJ1-1, with D perhaps TRBD1 (6 bases). This CDR3 is 17 amino acids long. Germline CDR1 SGHTA, CDR2 FQGNSA. V was pared by 2 bases and J by 4 bases, with 20 bases between.

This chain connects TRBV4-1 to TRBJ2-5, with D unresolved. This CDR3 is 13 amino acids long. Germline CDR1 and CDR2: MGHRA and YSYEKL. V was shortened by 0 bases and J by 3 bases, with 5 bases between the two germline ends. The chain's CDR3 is CASSQDLKETQYF. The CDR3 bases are TGCGCCAGCAGCCAAGATCTAAAAGAGACCCAGTACTTC.

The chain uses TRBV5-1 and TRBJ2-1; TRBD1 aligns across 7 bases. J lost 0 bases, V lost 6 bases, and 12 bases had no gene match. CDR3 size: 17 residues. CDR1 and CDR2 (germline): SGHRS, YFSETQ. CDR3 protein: CASKSGGQPSSYNEQFF. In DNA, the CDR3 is TGCGCCAGCAAATCTGGGGGACAGCCTAGCTCCTACAATGAGCAGTTCTTC.

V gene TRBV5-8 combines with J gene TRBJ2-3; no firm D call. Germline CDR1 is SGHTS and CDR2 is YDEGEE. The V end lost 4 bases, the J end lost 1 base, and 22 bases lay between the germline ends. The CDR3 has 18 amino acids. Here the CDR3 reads CASSGYWDGGFGTDTQYF. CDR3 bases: TGTGCCAGCAGCGGCTACTGGGATGGTGGTTTCGGCACAGATACGCAGTATTTT.

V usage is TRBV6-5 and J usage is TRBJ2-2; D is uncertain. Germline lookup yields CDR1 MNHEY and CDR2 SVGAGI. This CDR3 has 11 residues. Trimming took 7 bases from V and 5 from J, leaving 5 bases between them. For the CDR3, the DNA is TGTGCCAGCAAAACAACCGGGGAGCTGTTTTTT. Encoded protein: CASKTTGELFF.

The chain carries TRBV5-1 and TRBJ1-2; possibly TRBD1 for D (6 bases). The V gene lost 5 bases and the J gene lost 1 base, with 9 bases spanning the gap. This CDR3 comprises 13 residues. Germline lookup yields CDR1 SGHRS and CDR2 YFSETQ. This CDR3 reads CASSRGGNYGYTF. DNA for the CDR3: TGCGCCAGCAGTCGAGGGGGTAACTATGGCTACACCTTC.

The CDR3 loop is CASRTRTYQETQYF. The CDR3 nucleotides are TGTGCCAGCAGGACACGGACTTACCAAGAGACCCAGTACTTC. The genes are TRBV6-5 and TRBJ2-5, with D possibly being TRBD2 (5 bases). Per the germline V gene, CDR1 is MNHEY and CDR2 is SVGAGI. The CDR3 spans 14 residues. With 6 bases removed from V and 0 bases from J, the gap between germline ends came to 11 bases.

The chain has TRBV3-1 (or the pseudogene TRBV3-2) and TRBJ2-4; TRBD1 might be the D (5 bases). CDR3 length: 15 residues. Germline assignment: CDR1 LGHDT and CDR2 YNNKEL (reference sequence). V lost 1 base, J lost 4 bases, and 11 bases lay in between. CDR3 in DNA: TGTGCCAGCAGCCAAGTGCAGGGTTTGAAAAACATTCAGTACTTC. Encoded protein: CASSQVQGLKNIQYF.

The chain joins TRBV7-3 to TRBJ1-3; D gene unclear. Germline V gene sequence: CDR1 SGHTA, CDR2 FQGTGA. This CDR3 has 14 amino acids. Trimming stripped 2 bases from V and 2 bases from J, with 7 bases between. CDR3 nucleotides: TGTGCCAGCAGCTTATATTCCCCTGGAAACACCATATATTTT. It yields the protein CASSLYSPGNTIYF.

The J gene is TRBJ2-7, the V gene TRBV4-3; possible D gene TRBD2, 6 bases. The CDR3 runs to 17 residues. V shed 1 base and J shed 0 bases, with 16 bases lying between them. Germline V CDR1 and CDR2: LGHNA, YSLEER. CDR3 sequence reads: CASSQARVADYSYEQYF. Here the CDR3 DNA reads TGCGCCAGCAGCCAAGCTAGGGTAGCGGATTACTCCTACGAGCAGTACTTC.

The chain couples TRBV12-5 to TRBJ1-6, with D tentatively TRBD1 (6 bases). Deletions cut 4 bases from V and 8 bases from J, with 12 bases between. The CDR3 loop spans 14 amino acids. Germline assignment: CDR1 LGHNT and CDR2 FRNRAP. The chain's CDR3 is CASGSQGLYSPLHF. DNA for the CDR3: TGTGCTAGTGGTTCACAGGGCCTCTATTCACCCCTCCACTTT.

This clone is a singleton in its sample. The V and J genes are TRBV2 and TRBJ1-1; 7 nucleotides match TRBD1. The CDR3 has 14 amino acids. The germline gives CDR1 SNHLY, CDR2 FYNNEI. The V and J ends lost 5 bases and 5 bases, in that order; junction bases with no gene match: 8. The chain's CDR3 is CASSTYRGGTEAFF. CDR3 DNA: TGTGCCAGCAGTACCTACAGGGGTGGTACTGAAGCTTTCTTT.

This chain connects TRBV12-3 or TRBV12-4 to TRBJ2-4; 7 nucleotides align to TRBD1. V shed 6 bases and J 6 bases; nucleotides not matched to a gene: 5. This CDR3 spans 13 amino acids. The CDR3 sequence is CASSLRTGNIQYF. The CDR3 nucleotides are TGTGCCAGCAGCTTAAGGACAGGAAACATTCAGTACTTC.

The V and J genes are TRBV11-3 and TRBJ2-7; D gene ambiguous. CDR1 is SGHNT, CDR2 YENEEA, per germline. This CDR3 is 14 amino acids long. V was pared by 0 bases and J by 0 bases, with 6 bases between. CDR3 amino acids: CASSLDRVSYEQYF. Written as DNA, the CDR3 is TGTGCCAGCAGCTTAGATAGAGTCTCCTACGAGCAGTACTTC.

The CDR3 region has the DNA TGCGCCAGCAGTCGGGCGGCAGAAGAGACCCAGTACTTC. Protein product: CASSRAAEETQYF. The chain carries TRBV5-1 and TRBJ2-5; D gene unclear. This CDR3 has 13 residues. V was pared by 5 bases and J by 3 bases, with 11 bases between. Germline values: CDR1 SGHRS, CDR2 YFSETQ.

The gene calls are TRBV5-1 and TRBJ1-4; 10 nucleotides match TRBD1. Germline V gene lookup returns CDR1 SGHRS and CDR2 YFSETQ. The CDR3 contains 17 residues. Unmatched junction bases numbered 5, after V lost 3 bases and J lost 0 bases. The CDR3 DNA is TGCGCCAGCAGCTCCATAGGACAGGGGGCAACTAATGAAAAACTGTTTTTT. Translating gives CASSSIGQGATNEKLFF.

The CDR3 protein is CASSQRLAGPYEQYF. CDR3 in DNA: TGTGCCAGCAGCCAGAGACTAGCGGGTCCTTACGAGCAGTACTTC. The chain has TRBV3-1 (or the pseudogene TRBV3-2) and TRBJ2-7; 10 nucleotides line up with TRBD2. The V segment lost 3 bases and the J segment 4 bases; nucleotides outside the gene matches: 6. The CDR3 consists of 15 residues. Germline V lookup: CDR1 LGHDT, CDR2 YNNKEL (reference sequence).

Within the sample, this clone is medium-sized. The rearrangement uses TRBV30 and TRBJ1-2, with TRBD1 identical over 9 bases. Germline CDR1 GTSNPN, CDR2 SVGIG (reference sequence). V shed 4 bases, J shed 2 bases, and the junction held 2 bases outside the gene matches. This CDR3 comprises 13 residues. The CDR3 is CAWIGQGNYGYTF. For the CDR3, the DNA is TGTGCCTGGATAGGACAGGGGAACTATGGCTACACCTTC. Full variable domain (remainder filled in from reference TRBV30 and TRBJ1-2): SQTIHQWPATLVQPVGSPLSLECTVEGTSNPNLYWYRQAAGRGLQLLFYSVGIGQISSEVPQNLSASRPQDRQFILSSKKLLLSDSGFYLCAWIGQGNYGYTFGSGTRLTVV.

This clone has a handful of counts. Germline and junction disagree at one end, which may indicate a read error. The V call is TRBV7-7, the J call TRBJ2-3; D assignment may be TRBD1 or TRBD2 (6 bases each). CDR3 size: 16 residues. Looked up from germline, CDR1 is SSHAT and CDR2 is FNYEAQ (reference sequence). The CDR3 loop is CASRPRLNRGVGTQYF. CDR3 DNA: TGTGCTAGCAGACCCCGTTTGAATAGGGGGGTTGGGACGCAGTATTTT.

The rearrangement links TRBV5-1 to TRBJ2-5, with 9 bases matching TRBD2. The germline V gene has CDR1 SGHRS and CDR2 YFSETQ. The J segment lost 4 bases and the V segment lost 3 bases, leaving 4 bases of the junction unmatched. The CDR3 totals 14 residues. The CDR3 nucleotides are TGCGCCAGCAGCTCACAGACTAGCGGAGAGACCCAGTACTTC. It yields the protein CASSSQTSGETQYF.

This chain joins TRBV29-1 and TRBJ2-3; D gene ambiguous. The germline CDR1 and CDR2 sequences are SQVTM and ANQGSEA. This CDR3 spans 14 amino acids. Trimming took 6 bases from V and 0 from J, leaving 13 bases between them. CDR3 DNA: TGCAGCGTGGTGGTGACCGCTAGCACAGATACGCAGTATTTT. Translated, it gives CSVVVTASTDTQYF.

CDR3 loop: CASSQAPGLAGGSTDTQYF. The DNA for the CDR3 is TGTGCCAGCAGCCAAGCTCCGGGACTAGCGGGGGGAAGCACAGATACGCAGTATTTT. The gene calls are TRBV3-1 (or the pseudogene TRBV3-2) and TRBJ2-3; 15 bases line up with TRBD2. There are 19 residues in the CDR3. The V and J ends lost 1 base and 0 bases, in that order; junction bases with no gene match: 5. Germline lookup yields CDR1 LGHDT and CDR2 YNNKEL (reference sequence).